Listed below are T cell receptor beta chains from one sample, sequenced in a study of T cell responses to AZD1222 COVID-19 vaccine. Clones were read by immunoSEQ multiplex PCR, and TCRdb kept only the in-frame ones, dropping some. Altogether over 120,000 clones are present, around nine tenths being singletons, with the ten largest covering approximately 4.8%. Sequences were derived from peripheral blood, sampled on day 0 of AZD1222 vaccination. These receptors all stem from an adult in good health. Both conserved end residues are part of each CDR3. The order of the fields is D gene, J gene, V gene, clone size, CDR3 length, CDR3 protein, CDR3 DNA. A D gene is named only where the DNA matches it firmly. Clone sizes are given selectively: once, few, many, or a class where the clone is expanded.

TRBD2,TRBJ2-5,TRBV7-8,-,15,CASTPSGGGRETQYF,TGTGCCAGCACCCCCTCCGGGGGGGGGAGAGAGACCCAGTACTTC
-,TRBJ1-3,TRBV5-1,few,18,CASSIRPPTGFRGNTIYF,TGCGCCAGCAGTATCCGCCCACCTACGGGGTTTCGAGGAAACACCATATATTTT
TRBD1,TRBJ1-4,TRBV19,-,18,CASSIDGRQGRIREKLFF,TGTGCCAGTAGTATAGATGGGAGACAGGGCCGGATACGAGAAAAACTGTTTTTT
-,TRBJ2-2,TRBV5-1,-,16,CASSLGGLINIGELFF,TGCGCCAGCAGCTTGGGAGGTCTCATAAACATCGGGGAGCTGTTTTTT
-,TRBJ1-1,TRBV5-1,-,12,CASSLQGAEAFF,TGCGCCAGCAGCTTACAGGGAGCTGAAGCTTTCTTT
TRBD2,TRBJ2-7,TRBV5-6,-,14,CASSPAGDPYEQYF,TGTGCCAGCAGCCCAGCGGGAGACCCCTACGAGCAGTACTTC
-,TRBJ1-6,TRBV2,once,13,CASFVEIDSPLHF,TGTGCCAGCTTTGTGGAGATAGATTCACCCCTCCACTTT
TRBD2,TRBJ2-3,TRBV6-1,-,17,CASSAWPRTSSTDTQYF,TGTGCCAGCAGTGCCTGGCCGAGGACTAGCAGCACAGATACGCAGTATTTT
-,TRBJ2-2,TRBV24-1,-,17,CATSDFMGQGNTGELFF,TGTGCCACCAGTGATTTTATGGGCCAGGGCAACACCGGGGAGCTGTTTTTT
TRBD2,TRBJ2-7,TRBV6-1,-,14,CASSEWGGKNEQYF,TGTGCCAGCAGTGAATGGGGAGGGAAGAACGAGCAGTACTTC
TRBD1,TRBJ1-6,TRBV2,-,13,CASSPGQGSPLHF,TGTGCCAGCAGTCCGGGACAGGGATCGCCCCTCCACTTT
TRBD1,TRBJ1-2,TRBV19,-,12,CASRDRASGYTF,TGTGCCAGTAGAGACAGGGCTTCTGGCTACACCTTC
-,TRBJ1-2,TRBV19,-,14,CASSISPGAGGYTF,TGTGCCAGTAGTATCAGTCCGGGGGCAGGTGGCTACACCTTC
TRBD1,TRBJ2-7,TRBV5-1,-,13,CASSRTGTYEQYF,TGCGCCAGCAGCCGGACAGGTACCTACGAGCAGTACTTC
-,TRBJ1-4,TRBV7-9,-,14,CASSSSPTNEKLFF,TGTGCCAGCAGCTCCTCCCCAACTAATGAAAAACTGTTTTTT
-,TRBJ1-6,TRBV2,-,15,CASSAEDLPNSPLHF,TGTGCCAGCAGTGCGGAGGACTTACCTAATTCACCCCTCCACTTT
TRBD2,TRBJ2-1,TRBV2,-,13,CASSGGGAIEQFF,TGTGCCAGCAGTGGCGGGGGGGCCATTGAGCAGTTCTTC
-,TRBJ1-2,TRBV6-5,once,15,CASTYSSGFNYGYTF,TGTGCCAGCACTTACTCGAGTGGATTCAACTATGGCTACACCTTC
-,TRBJ2-2,TRBV5-5,once,15,CASSKWGTSPGELFF,TGTGCCAGCAGTAAGTGGGGGACGTCACCCGGGGAGCTGTTTTTT
-,TRBJ2-6,TRBV5-1,few,18,CASRLRDRMSSGANVLTF,TGCGCCAGCAGATTACGGGACCGAATGAGCTCTGGGGCCAACGTCCTGACTTTC
-,TRBJ1-3,TRBV18,once,14,CASSYADTGNTIYF,TGTGCCAGCTCCTACGCAGACACTGGAAACACCATATATTTT
-,TRBJ2-7,TRBV6-5,-,15,CASSYSEGRNYEQYF,TGTGCCAGCAGTTACTCGGAGGGCCGGAACTACGAGCAGTACTTC
-,TRBJ1-3,TRBV7-2,-,16,CASSLAGVGSGNTIYF,TGTGCCAGCAGCTTAGCGGGTGTAGGGTCTGGAAACACCATATATTTT
-,TRBJ2-5,TRBV19,few,11,CASRDQETQYF,TGTGCCAGTAGAGATCAAGAGACCCAGTACTTC
TRBD1,TRBJ2-7,TRBV28,-,13,CASRSDRVLRQYF,TGTGCCAGCAGATCGGACAGGGTTCTACGGCAGTACTTC
TRBD1,TRBJ1-5,TRBV19,-,14,CASSGGRGNQPQHF,TGTGCCAGTAGTGGGGGCAGGGGGAATCAGCCCCAGCATTTT
-,TRBJ2-2,TRBV28,-,16,CASSSGQILNTGELFF,TGTGCCAGCAGTTCAGGACAGATACTGAACACCGGGGAGCTGTTTTTT
-,TRBJ2-7,TRBV20-1,-,11,CSAIFGYEQYF,TGCAGTGCTATATTTGGTTACGAGCAGTACTTC
TRBD1,TRBJ1-5,TRBV2,-,16,CASSVGDRYGNQPQHF,TGTGCCAGCAGTGTCGGGGACAGGTACGGCAATCAGCCCCAGCATTTT
-,TRBJ2-7,TRBV7-2,-,12,CASSFLATEQYF,TGTGCCAGCAGCTTTCTAGCGACCGAGCAGTACTTC
-,TRBJ2-3,TRBV6-1,-,12,CASSESDWAQYF,TGTGCCAGCAGTGAATCTGATTGGGCGCAGTATTTT
-,TRBJ1-1,TRBV29-1,once,13,CSVDYGGAGEAFF,TGCAGCGTTGATTATGGAGGGGCAGGTGAAGCTTTCTTT
TRBD2,TRBJ2-5,TRBV28,-,17,CASSSKTSGLYQETQYF,TGTGCCAGCAGTTCAAAGACTAGCGGGCTGTACCAAGAGACCCAGTACTTC
-,TRBJ1-6,TRBV3-1/TRBV3-2,-,15,CASSQSGYGNSPLHF,TGTGCCAGCAGCCAGTCCGGATACGGTAATTCACCCCTCCACTTT
-,TRBJ1-1,TRBV19,-,13,CASSTQVHTEAFF,TGTGCCAGTAGCACCCAAGTCCACACTGAAGCTTTCTTT
-,TRBJ2-1,TRBV19,-,14,CASSMGSTYNEQFF,TGTGCCAGTAGTATGGGGTCCACCTACAATGAGCAGTTCTTC
TRBD1,TRBJ2-3,TRBV6-5,-,14,CASRRDRATDTQYF,TGTGCCAGCAGAAGGGACAGGGCGACAGATACGCAGTATTTT
TRBD1,TRBJ2-5,TRBV27,-,18,CASSFLSPGQGQQETQYF,TGTGCCAGCAGTTTTCTGTCCCCGGGACAGGGGCAACAAGAGACCCAGTACTTC
TRBD2,TRBJ2-7,TRBV6-6,-,15,CASTGSGRSSYEQYF,TGTGCCAGCACCGGGAGCGGGAGAAGCTCCTACGAGCAGTACTTC
-,TRBJ1-2,TRBV7-9,few,13,CASSSSGAYGYTF,TGTGCCAGCAGCTCCTCAGGAGCGTATGGCTACACCTTC
TRBD1,TRBJ1-4,TRBV5-4,-,14,CASSPGQANEKLFF,TGTGCCAGCAGCCCCGGACAGGCTAATGAAAAACTGTTTTTT
-,TRBJ1-1,TRBV4-2,-,15,CASSQDPGLNTEAFF,TGTGCCAGCAGCCAAGATCCGGGGCTGAACACTGAAGCTTTCTTT
-,TRBJ2-2,TRBV5-6,-,13,CASQRAHTGELFF,TGTGCCAGCCAGAGGGCCCACACCGGGGAGCTGTTTTTT
-,TRBJ2-1,TRBV24-1,-,14,CAIQGTLPFGEQFF,TGTGCCATACAGGGTACTCTCCCGTTCGGGGAGCAGTTCTTC
TRBD1,TRBJ1-2,TRBV5-1,-,18,CASSRTTGAPSSSGGYTF,TGCGCCAGCAGCCGTACCACAGGGGCTCCATCCAGCTCGGGGGGCTACACCTTC
-,TRBJ2-2,TRBV7-2,once,16,CASSVDSYANTGELFF,TGTGCCAGCAGCGTGGACAGCTACGCGAACACCGGGGAGCTGTTTTTT
-,TRBJ2-3,TRBV12-3/TRBV12-4,once,13,CASSLKAGNKEYF,TGTGCCAGCAGTTTAAAAGCCGGGAACAAGGAGTATTTT
-,TRBJ2-7,TRBV6-1,once,12,CASSETGYEQYF,TGTGCCAGCAGTGAAACGGGCTACGAGCAGTACTTC
TRBD1,TRBJ1-5,TRBV18,-,15,CASSTGQMGNQPQHF,TGTGCCAGCTCCACGGGACAGATGGGCAATCAGCCCCAGCATTTT
-,TRBJ1-3,TRBV28,-,11,CASSFKNTIYF,TGTGCCAGCAGTTTCAAAAACACCATATATTTT
-,TRBJ2-7,TRBV4-1,-,16,CASSQEEDLAAYEQYF,TGCGCCAGCAGCCAAGAGGAGGATTTAGCCGCTTACGAGCAGTACTTC
-,TRBJ1-2,TRBV19,-,17,CASSIVTAAGDNYGYTF,TGTGCCAGTAGTATAGTGACTGCCGCGGGGGACAACTATGGCTACACCTTC
-,TRBJ2-3,TRBV7-6,-,16,CASSLAPAGDTDTQYF,TGTGCCAGCAGCTTAGCGCCAGCGGGCGACACAGATACGCAGTATTTT